These 23 T cell receptor beta chains came from one sample sequenced in a study of cytomegalovirus exposure and HLA in healthy donors. Primers for the PCR totalled 60 Vbeta and 13 Jbeta. Here immunoSEQ multiplex PCR was the method, and the copy in TCRdb shows in-frame clones only, minus some. Of more than 200,000 clones listed, 65% to 90% are singletons. Sequenced material: PBMCs. Source of these receptors: a girl aged 10 to 17 in good health and CMV-seronegative.

The chain links TRBV28 to TRBJ2-6; D is unresolved. Trimming cost V 1 base and J 0 bases, with 13 bases left between them. Germline CDR1 MDHEN, CDR2 SYDVKM. This CDR3 contains 18 residues. This chain's CDR3 is CASSLSWLSTSGANVLTF. The CDR3 nucleotides are TGTGCCAGCAGTTTATCGTGGCTTTCAACCTCTGGGGCCAACGTCCTGACTTTC.

This clone has a handful of counts. This chain connects TRBV4-3 to TRBJ1-1; 8 nucleotides align to TRBD1. The CDR3 is 15 residues long. The germline V gene encodes CDR1 LGHNA and CDR2 YSLEER. Germline trimming cut 1 base from V and 4 bases from J; bases unmatched to any gene: 5. In DNA, the CDR3 is TGCGCCAGCAGCCAAGCCAGGACAGGGTCCACTGAAGCTTTCTTT. It encodes CASSQARTGSTEAFF.

V usage is TRBV7-2 and J usage is TRBJ2-7, with TRBD1 matching over 7 bases. J lost 3 bases, V lost 3 bases, and 8 bases had no gene match. This CDR3 comprises 15 residues. In germline, CDR1 is SGHTA, CDR2 FQGNSA. The DNA of the CDR3 is TGTGCCAGCAGCTTGGCTCCGGGACAGCTCTACGAGCAGTACTTC. This translates into CASSLAPGQLYEQYF.

This clone appeared a few times. The chain carries TRBV28 and TRBJ1-2, with D tentatively TRBD1 (6 bases). This CDR3 is 16 amino acids long. Per germline, CDR1 MDHEN and CDR2 SYDVKM. Trimming stripped 7 bases from V and 4 bases from J, with 22 bases between. As DNA, the CDR3 is TGTGCCAGCACCGATCCCGGACAGCTGGATTCCTATGGCTACACCTTC. Its translation is CASTDPGQLDSYGYTF.

The V and J genes are TRBV2 and TRBJ2-5; 7 bases line up with TRBD2. From germline, CDR1 is SNHLY and CDR2 FYNNEI. The CDR3 length is 13 residues. V lost 5 bases to trimming and J lost 4 bases; unmatched junction nucleotides: 4. In DNA, the CDR3 is TGTGCCAGCAGTCTTCCGGGGGGAGAGACCCAGTACTTC. Residues: CASSLPGGETQYF.

This clone was observed a handful of times. The chain carries TRBV5-5 and TRBJ1-1; D uncertain. Germline lookup yields CDR1 SGHKS and CDR2 YYEKEE (reference sequence). CDR3 length equals 11 residues. V gave up 5 bases and J gave up 2 bases, with 4 bases separating them. The CDR3 region has the DNA TGTGCCAGCAGTCATAACACTGAAGCTTTCTTT. Protein product: CASSHNTEAFF.

J is TRBJ1-2 and V is TRBV28; TRBD1 matches at 7 bases. The V gene end was trimmed by 4 bases and the J gene end by 7 bases; junction bases not matched to a gene: 12. Per germline, CDR1 MDHEN and CDR2 SYDVKM. The CDR3 contains 15 residues. The CDR3 DNA reads as TGTGCCAGCAGTTACGTCGGCAGGGGGGAGAGTGGCTACACCTTC. It codes for CASSYVGRGESGYTF.

Here the CDR3 reads CASSWTVNTEAFF. CDR3 sequence (DNA): TGTGCCAGCAGTTGGACAGTAAACACTGAAGCTTTCTTT. The chain carries TRBV27 and TRBJ1-1; TRBD1 might be the D (6 bases). This CDR3 has 13 residues. Trimming removed 4 bases from V and 2 bases from J, with 8 bases in between. Germline values: CDR1 MNHEY, CDR2 SMNVEV (reference sequence).

This clone was detected only a few times. This chain links TRBV29-1 with TRBJ2-7; a possible D gene is TRBD1 (5 bases). The length of the CDR3 is 11 residues. Per germline, CDR1 SQVTM and CDR2 ANQGSEA. Trimming removed 4 bases at V and 3 bases at J, with 7 bases between. The CDR3 protein is CSVARDYEQYF. The CDR3 DNA follows: TGCAGCGTTGCCAGGGACTACGAGCAGTACTTC.

This sequence joins TRBV5-1 and TRBJ2-2; 11 bases are shared with TRBD1. V lost 6 bases, J lost 4 bases, and 8 bases stayed unmatched. The germline V gene has CDR1 SGHRS and CDR2 YFSETQ. This CDR3 contains 16 residues. CDR3 residues: CASTPGGTGGTGELFF. The CDR3 bases are TGCGCCAGCACCCCGGGCGGGACAGGGGGCACCGGGGAGCTGTTTTTT.

V gene TRBV5-6 combines with J gene TRBJ1-1, with D tentatively TRBD1 (6 bases). The CDR3 length is 14 residues. The V gene lost 0 bases and the J gene lost 8 bases, with 14 bases spanning the gap. Germline-derived CDR1 and CDR2 are SGHDT and YYEEEE. CDR3 residues: CASSLGYRVPEAFF. The DNA for the CDR3 is TGTGCCAGCAGCTTGGGCTACAGGGTACCCGAAGCTTTCTTT.

The CDR3 region has the DNA TGTGCCAGCAGCTCCCTCGGGACCGGGACTAGCGGACGCAATGAGCAGTTCTTC. Its translation: CASSSLGTGTSGRNEQFF. The chain joins TRBV7-8 to TRBJ2-1, with 11 positions matching TRBD2. Trimming cost V 4 bases and J 6 bases; bases outside gene matches: 14. CDR1 is SGHVS and CDR2 is FQNEAQ in the germline V gene. The CDR3 contains 18 residues. Together with reference TRBV7-8 and TRBJ2-1, the CDR3 gives the full variable domain: GAGVSQSPRYKVAKRGQDVALRCDPISGHVSLFWYQQALGQGPEFLTYFQNEAQLDKSGLPSDRFFAERPEGSVSTLKIQRTQQEDSAVYLCASSSLGTGTSGRNEQFFGPGTRLTVL.

The rearrangement links TRBV7-2 to TRBJ2-3, with 14 bases fitting TRBD2. Trimming removed 6 bases from V and 4 bases from J; junction bases left unmatched: 0. Germline V gene sequence: CDR1 SGHTA, CDR2 FQGNSA. There are 14 residues in the CDR3. CDR3 sequence (DNA): TGTGCCAGCAGGACTAGCGGGGGGGCAGATACGCAGTATTTT. Protein sequence: CASRTSGGADTQYF.

This chain uses TRBV5-1 with TRBJ2-2; no definite D call. CDR1 and CDR2 (germline): SGHRS, YFSETQ. V was cut by 5 bases and J by 2 bases, with 10 bases left in between. This CDR3 is built from 14 residues. CDR3 sequence reads: CASRESVNTGELFF. Here the CDR3 DNA reads TGCGCCAGCAGGGAGTCCGTTAACACCGGGGAGCTGTTTTTT.

The V and J genes are TRBV7-9 and TRBJ1-6, with 8 bases identical to TRBD1. V lost 5 bases, J lost 10 bases, and 7 bases stayed unmatched. There are 14 residues in the CDR3. Germline V gene sequence: CDR1 SEHNR, CDR2 FQNEAQ (reference sequence). CDR3 sequence (DNA): TGTGCCAGCAGCAAGAGGACAGGGTTCTCACCCCTCCACTTT. Amino acid sequence: CASSKRTGFSPLHF. The full variable domain, rest sourced from reference TRBV7-9 and TRBJ1-6, is DTGVSQNPRHKITKRGQNVTFRCDPISEHNRLYWYRQTLGQGPEFLTYFQNEAQLEKSRLLSDRFSAERPKGSFSTLEIQRTEQGDSAMYLCASSKRTGFSPLHFGNGTRLTVT.

A word on this clone: At one boundary the junction diverges from the germline segment, which might be a read error. The rearrangement joins TRBV6-6 to TRBJ1-4; D is unresolved. The CDR3 loop spans 13 amino acids. Germline V CDR1 and CDR2: MNHNY, SVGAGI (reference sequence). In nucleotides, the CDR3 is TGTGCGAGCAACGGGGAGGGTGGGGAAAAACTGTTTTTT. Amino acid sequence: CASNGEGGEKLFF.

This clone was recorded only once. An end of the junction differs from the germline gene, which may be a read error. The chain couples TRBV7-9 to TRBJ1-1, with D possibly TRBD1 on 6 matching bases. This CDR3 has 12 residues. The germline V gene encodes CDR1 SEHNR and CDR2 FQNEAQ (reference sequence). The CDR3 protein is CSSRTGTPEAFF. The CDR3 nucleotides read TGTTCCAGCAGAACAGGGACCCCTGAAGCTTTCTTT. Full variable domain (rest looked up from reference TRBV7-9 and TRBJ1-1): DTGVSQNPRHKITKRGQNVTFRCDPISEHNRLYWYRQTLGQGPEFLTYFQNEAQLEKSRLLSDRFSAERPKGSFSTLEIQRTEQGDSAMYLCSSRTGTPEAFFGQGTRLTVV.

The chain couples TRBV30 to TRBJ1-4, with a possible D match to TRBD1 (5 bases). Germline V lookup: CDR1 GTSNPN, CDR2 SVGIG (reference sequence). The CDR3 is made up of 13 amino acids. The germline V and J ends were trimmed by 8 bases and 8 bases, with 18 bases remaining between them. Written as DNA, the CDR3 is TGTGCCGGAGGGACTCCATTTGGGGAAAAACTGTTTTTT. This codes for CAGGTPFGEKLFF.

The chain joins TRBV9 to TRBJ2-6; 8 bases map to TRBD1. Germline trimming cut 3 bases from V and 2 bases from J; bases unmatched to any gene: 1. Germline-derived CDR1 and CDR2 are SGDLS and YYNGEE. The CDR3 has 15 residues. Here the CDR3 reads CASSDRGTGANVLTF. CDR3 nucleotide sequence: TGTGCCAGCAGCGACAGGGGGACTGGGGCCAACGTCCTGACTTTC.

The rearrangement links TRBV7-3 to TRBJ2-3, with D possibly matching TRBD2 (5 bases). The V end lost 5 bases, the J end lost 4 bases, and 16 bases lay between the germline ends. The CDR3 totals 15 residues. Germline V gives CDR1 SGHTA, CDR2 FQGTGA. In DNA, the CDR3 is TGTGCCAGCAGCCACAAAATCGGGGTGGCAGATACGCAGTATTTT. Amino acids: CASSHKIGVADTQYF.

The chain employs TRBV15 and TRBJ1-4; TRBD1 matches 11 bases. The CDR3 extends over 14 amino acids. Germline V gene data show CDR1 as LNHNV and CDR2 as YYDKDF (reference sequence). V lost 6 bases to trimming and J lost 6 bases; unmatched junction nucleotides: 3. The CDR3 nucleotides read TGTGCCACCAGATGGGGACAGGGGGATGAAAAACTGTTTTTT. Translated: CATRWGQGDEKLFF.

This sequence joins TRBV7-3 and TRBJ2-1, with 11 bases identical to TRBD1. CDR3 length equals 14 residues. The V and J ends lost 4 bases and 6 bases, in that order; junction bases with no gene match: 2. Germline CDR1 is SGHTA and CDR2 is FQGTGA. The CDR3 region has the DNA TGTGCCAGCAGCTCCGGGACAGGGGGCAATGAGCAGTTCTTC. It translates to CASSSGTGGNEQFF.

This clone was seen only a few times. The CDR3 DNA sequence: TGTGCCAGCAGCATTAGAGTCCGGTGCTACGGCGAGCAGTACTTC. The encoded protein is CASSIRVRCYGEQYF. The chain employs TRBV21-1 and TRBJ2-7; the table's TRBD2 call for D was not verified on the DNA. TRBV21-1 is flagged as a pseudogene. The CDR3 spans 15 residues.